Shown below are 16 T cell receptor beta chains from a single sample sequenced in a study of blood T cell repertoires in COVID-19. Profiling relied on immunoSEQ multiplex PCR, and the TCRdb table lists in-frame clones only, not all of them. Of 200,000 to 300,000 clones in the sample, around 88% were seen once. The sample taken for sequencing was PBMCs or T cells enriched from blood (not recorded which). The receptors derive from a woman aged 40 to 50 with acute COVID-19.

This chain joins TRBV4-1 and TRBJ1-5, with TRBD1 identical over 8 bases. Germline V gives CDR1 MGHRA, CDR2 YSYEKL. The CDR3 spans 15 residues. V trimming: 4 bases; J trimming: 2 bases; junction bases outside the gene matches: 4. The CDR3 DNA sequence: TGCGCCAGCAGCCTGACAGGGGAGGGCAATCAGCCCCAGCATTTT. It encodes CASSLTGEGNQPQHF.

This chain connects TRBV6-2 or TRBV6-3 to TRBJ2-2; perhaps TRBD1 as D (5 bases). Trimming stripped 4 bases from V and 7 bases from J, with 22 bases between. Germline CDR1 reads MNHEY; CDR2 reads SVGEGT. This CDR3 is 17 amino acids long. The CDR3 protein is CASSFPKGPNLLGELFF. The DNA for the CDR3 is TGTGCCAGCAGTTTCCCTAAGGGGCCGAACCTACTCGGGGAGCTGTTTTTT.

The chain employs TRBV24-1 and TRBJ2-1; D is unclear. The CDR3 is 16 residues long. CDR1 KGHDR and CDR2 SFDVKD come from the germline V gene. V shed 0 bases and J shed 0 bases, with 8 bases lying between them. CDR3 residues: CATSDLSISSYNEQFF. Here the CDR3 DNA reads TGTGCCACCAGTGATTTGTCCATTAGCTCCTACAATGAGCAGTTCTTC.

The V gene is TRBV7-2, the J gene TRBJ1-1, with TRBD1 as a possible D gene (5 bases). The CDR3 consists of 15 residues. Germline V gives CDR1 SGHTA, CDR2 FQGNSA. V was trimmed by 1 base and J by 3 bases, leaving 12 bases between them. In DNA form, the CDR3 reads TGTGCCAGCAGCTTAGTAGCAGGGCTGGACACTGAAGCTTTCTTT. This sequence encodes CASSLVAGLDTEAFF.

The count of this clone is one. The chain couples TRBV19 to TRBJ1-5, with D possibly TRBD1 on 6 matching bases. Germline V gene lookup returns CDR1 LNHDA and CDR2 SQIVND (reference sequence). The CDR3 is 16 residues long. V was trimmed by 6 bases and J by 1 base, leaving 16 bases between them. The CDR3 bases are TGTGCCAGTAGGTCTGTCCGGGGGGGCAGCAATCAGCCCCAGCATTTT. The encoded protein is CASRSVRGGSNQPQHF.

The gene calls are TRBV5-1 and TRBJ1-1, with D perhaps TRBD1 (6 bases). CDR1 is SGHRS and CDR2 is YFSETQ in the germline V gene. This CDR3 region has 14 residues. V was shortened by 1 base and J by 3 bases, with 10 bases between the two germline ends. Here the CDR3 DNA reads TGCGCCAGCAGCTTGACAGGGAGGGACACTGAAGCTTTCTTT. Amino acids: CASSLTGRDTEAFF. The full variable domain, its missing parts supplied by reference TRBV5-1 and TRBJ1-1, is KAGVTQTPRYLIKTRGQQVTLSCSPISGHRSVSWYQQTPGQGLQFLFEYFSETQRNKGNFPGRFSGRQFSNSRSEMNVSTLELGDSALYLCASSLTGRDTEAFFGQGTRLTVV.

This rearrangement joins TRBV5-8 to TRBJ1-3; D gene uncertain. CDR1 is SGHTS and CDR2 is YDEGEE in the germline V gene. V was cut by 0 bases and J by 4 bases, with 14 bases left in between. The CDR3 sequence is 16 residues long. The CDR3 protein is CASSLVLQVRGNTIYF. DNA of the CDR3: TGTGCCAGCAGCTTGGTTTTGCAGGTTCGCGGAAACACCATATATTTT.

This rearrangement joins TRBV7-2 to TRBJ2-5, with 7 bases fitting TRBD2. Per the germline V gene, CDR1 is SGHTA and CDR2 is FQGNSA. The CDR3 covers 15 residues. The ends lost 2 bases at V and 4 bases at J; junction bases unmatched: 7. CDR3: CASSLIGLEGETQYF. The CDR3 DNA is TGTGCCAGCAGCTTAATAGGACTAGAGGGAGAGACCCAGTACTTC.

The CDR3 sequence is CASSLAQLGGNTIYF. The CDR3 coding sequence is TGTGCCAGCAGCTTAGCACAACTAGGGGGAAACACCATATATTTT. The rearrangement uses TRBV7-9 and TRBJ1-3; D ambiguous. The V gene's germline CDR1 is SEHNR and CDR2 FQNEAQ (reference sequence). This CDR3 is built from 15 residues. Trimming took 0 bases from V and 4 from J, leaving 10 bases between them.

This chain uses TRBV4-1 with TRBJ1-5; no clear D. This CDR3 is built from 16 residues. Trimming pared 1 base from V and 3 bases from J, leaving 13 bases between. Germline CDR1 is MGHRA and CDR2 is YSYEKL. The CDR3 is CASSQGSSVNNQPQHF. The CDR3 bases are TGCGCCAGCAGCCAAGGTTCCAGTGTAAACAATCAGCCCCAGCATTTT.

The chain has TRBV18 and TRBJ1-2, with 7 bases matching TRBD1. After removal of 6 bases from V and 5 bases from J, the junction contained 9 bases not matched to a gene. Per the germline V gene, CDR1 is KGHSH and CDR2 is LQKENI. This CDR3 has 14 amino acids. CDR3 in amino acids: CASSPGQVAYGYTF. The CDR3 bases are TGTGCCAGCTCCCCCGGACAGGTCGCTTATGGCTACACCTTC.

The chain joins TRBV7-2 to TRBJ1-5; the D gene is possibly TRBD1 (5 bases). The CDR3 runs to 14 residues. Germline CDR1 is SGHTA and CDR2 is FQGNSA. The V gene lost 5 bases and the J gene lost 5 bases, with 13 bases spanning the gap. The CDR3 nucleotides read TGTGCCAGCAGCACATCGGGGGGGGATCAGCCCCAGCATTTT. Translation gives CASSTSGGDQPQHF.

The V and J genes are TRBV4-2 and TRBJ2-2; 7 nucleotides agree with TRBD1. CDR1 and CDR2 from the germline V gene are LGHNA and YNFKEQ. The V gene end was trimmed by 1 base and the J gene end by 1 base; junction bases not matched to a gene: 6. The CDR3 totals 17 residues. CDR3: CASSQVRGPGNTGELFF. In nucleotides, the CDR3 is TGTGCCAGCAGCCAAGTTAGGGGGCCGGGGAACACCGGGGAGCTGTTTTTT.

The J gene is TRBJ2-1, the V gene TRBV9, with 12 bases that match TRBD2. Germline V gene lookup returns CDR1 SGDLS and CDR2 YYNGEE. This CDR3 region has 16 residues. V trimming: 4 bases; J trimming: 3 bases; junction bases outside the gene matches: 5. This CDR3 is CASSPRTSGDYNEQFF. The CDR3 DNA reads as TGTGCCAGCAGCCCGAGGACTAGCGGGGACTACAATGAGCAGTTCTTC.

This clone has a handful of counts. V and J are TRBV2 and TRBJ1-2; 7 bases are shared with TRBD1. Trimming cost V 10 bases and J 8 bases; bases outside gene matches: 13. Germline CDR1 is SNHLY and CDR2 is FYNNEI. The CDR3 runs to 13 residues. The chain's CDR3 is CATTPGGLSGYTF. In nucleotides, the CDR3 is TGTGCCACCACACCAGGGGGGTTGTCCGGCTACACCTTC.

CDR3 bases: TGTGCCACCAGTGAAACGGAGAACTATGGCTACACCTTC. Protein product: CATSETENYGYTF. This rearrangement joins TRBV24-1 to TRBJ1-2; D call uncertain. Per germline, CDR1 KGHDR and CDR2 SFDVKD. V lost 4 bases to trimming and J lost 2 bases, with 7 bases between them. This CDR3 comprises 13 residues.